Below are 21 T cell receptor beta chains sequenced from a single sample in a study of regulatory T cells in long-lasting Graves disease. The time point is: persistent/refractory GD, antithyroid drugs over 5 years with positive TRAb. PBMC RNA served as the TCR library source. Libraries of TCR beta came from iRepertoire HTBI primers plus Arm-PCR of CDR3 regions. Using its own MiXCR run on the multiplex PCR reads, TCRdb lists one record per CDR3 protein. The table shows 300,000 to 350,000 distinct CDR3 sequences, with around 20% occurring only once. Specimen: peripheral blood mononuclear cells (PBMCs), collected when the disease was refractory, from a patient treated with antithyroid drugs. Receptors were obtained from a female donor with Graves disease.

V is TRBV11-2 and J is TRBJ2-1; TRBD2 agrees at 10 bases. V shed 1 base and J 13 bases; nucleotides not matched to a gene: 7. The CDR3 contains 14 residues. Germline CDR1 and CDR2: SGHAT and FQNNGV. The CDR3 reads CASSLAGPSGSQFF. The CDR3 region has the DNA TGTGCCAGCAGCTTAGCCGGACCTAGCGGGAGTCAGTTCTTC.

The chain uses TRBV18 and TRBJ2-3; 11 bases line up with TRBD1. With 10 bases clipped from V and 6 bases from J, the junction kept 12 bases outside the gene matches. This CDR3 spans 15 amino acids. From germline, CDR1 is KGHSH and CDR2 LQKENI. The DNA for the CDR3 is TGTGCCACAAGCGGACAGGGGGCGACGGGGGATACGCAGTATTTT. Amino acids: CATSGQGATGDTQYF.

The CDR3 sequence is CASSIRSRPNQPQHF. The CDR3 bases are TGTGCCAGTAGTATAAGGTCCAGGCCCAATCAGCCCCAGCATTTT. The chain employs TRBV19 and TRBJ1-5; D remains ambiguous. Germline V gene sequence: CDR1 LNHDA, CDR2 SQIVND (reference sequence). V was cut by 2 bases and J by 3 bases, with 11 bases left in between. The length of the CDR3 is 15 residues.

In its sample, this clonotype was seen a few times. The rearrangement uses TRBV6-1 and TRBJ2-7, with 12 bases identical to TRBD1. V shed 7 bases and J 5 bases; nucleotides not matched to a gene: 9. CDR1 and CDR2 (germline): MNHNS, SASEGT. CDR3 length: 15 residues. CDR3 sequence: CASTVGDRGPNEQYF. DNA of the CDR3: TGTGCCAGCACAGTTGGGGACAGGGGGCCAAACGAGCAGTACTTC.

This clonotype was seen at least ten times. The chain recombines TRBV20-1 with TRBJ2-5, with a possible D match to TRBD2 (6 bases). The CDR3 is made up of 14 amino acids. Trimming pared 6 bases from V and 0 bases from J, leaving 14 bases between. Germline V lookup: CDR1 DFQATT, CDR2 SNEGSKA (reference sequence). This CDR3 is CSASPGTHQETQYF. DNA of the CDR3: TGCAGTGCGAGCCCCGGGACTCACCAAGAGACCCAGTACTTC.

This clonotype was seen ten or more times. The chain couples TRBV12-3 or TRBV12-4 to TRBJ2-5; no clear D. The V gene lost 6 bases and the J gene lost 5 bases, with 16 bases spanning the gap. This CDR3 comprises 14 residues. The CDR3 loop is CASSLLVPTETQYF. Written as DNA, the CDR3 is TGTGCCAGCAGCCTTCTAGTCCCAACGGAGACCCAGTACTTC.

This clonotype was counted many times. The chain is built from TRBV29-1 and TRBJ2-5, with D maybe TRBD2 (6 bases). V lost 1 base, J lost 4 bases, and 10 bases lay in between. There are 13 residues in the CDR3. CDR1 and CDR2 (germline): SQVTM, ANQGSEA. CDR3 coding DNA: TGCAGCGTTGAAGCGGGAGTCGGAGAGACCCAGTACTTC. Translating gives CSVEAGVGETQYF.

This clonotype showed up just a few times. The V and J genes are TRBV27 and TRBJ2-7; the match to TRBD2 covers 9 bases. CDR1 is MNHEY, CDR2 SMNVEV, per germline (reference sequence). The CDR3 runs 16 residues. V shed 2 bases and J 3 bases; nucleotides not matched to a gene: 8. Here the CDR3 reads CASSLRWTSVNYEQYF. CDR3 sequence (DNA): TGTGCCAGCAGTTTAAGATGGACTAGCGTAAACTACGAGCAGTACTTC.

This clonotype was seen many times. V and J are TRBV27 and TRBJ1-1; the match to TRBD1 covers 7 bases. CDR3 length: 13 amino acids. The germline gives CDR1 MNHEY, CDR2 SMNVEV (reference sequence). Unmatched junction bases numbered 12, after V lost 4 bases and J lost 13 bases. This chain's CDR3 is CASSSSGTALDFF. DNA for the CDR3: TGTGCCAGCAGTTCGTCCGGGACAGCCTTAGATTTCTTT.

This clonotype appeared a few times. A much bigger clone sits one base away, suggesting this may be a read error. The chain couples TRBV5-6 to TRBJ1-2, with TRBD1 identical over 12 bases. After removal of 4 bases from V and 5 bases from J, the junction contained 6 bases not matched to a gene. Looked up from germline, CDR1 is SGHDT and CDR2 is YYEEEE. The CDR3 extends over 15 amino acids. The CDR3 bases are TGTGCCAGCAGCCAACCGGGACAGGGGGCTTATGGCTACACCTTC. Amino acid sequence: CASSQPGQGAYGYTF.

In this sample, this clonotype turned up a few times. The chain is built from TRBV25-1 and TRBJ2-2; 15 nucleotides agree with TRBD2. The germline V gene has CDR1 MGHDK and CDR2 SYGVNS. The length of the CDR3 is 19 residues. The ends lost 2 bases at V and 7 bases at J; junction bases unmatched: 11. The CDR3 coding sequence is TGTGCCAGCAGTGAACCACCCGGACTAGCGGGAGGGAGGGGCGGGGAGCTGTTTTTT. It encodes CASSEPPGLAGGRGGELFF. Variable domain in full (rest from reference TRBV25-1 and TRBJ2-2): EADIYQTPRYLVIGTGKKITLECSQTMGHDKMYWYQQDPGMELHLIHYSYGVNSTEKGDLSSESTVSRIRTEHFPLTLESARPSHTSQYLCASSEPPGLAGGRGGELFFGEGSRLTVL.

The chain couples TRBV29-1 to TRBJ2-3; 13 nucleotides match TRBD2. The CDR3 length is 13 residues. V shed 4 bases, J shed 8 bases, and the junction held 3 bases outside the gene matches. CDR1 and CDR2 from the germline V gene are SQVTM and ANQGSEA. The CDR3 DNA reads TGCAGCGTTGTACTAGCGGGAGGGGGTACGCAGTATTTT. It encodes CSVVLAGGGTQYF.

This clonotype was seen a handful of times. The chain is built from TRBV6-2 or TRBV6-3 and TRBJ1-5, with D tentatively TRBD1 (5 bases). V lost 3 bases and J 9 bases, leaving 15 bases between the germline ends. The CDR3 contains 14 residues. Germline-derived CDR1 and CDR2 are MNHEY and SVGEGT. The CDR3 here is CASSYRGGDAPQHF. The CDR3 coding sequence is TGTGCCAGCAGTTATAGGGGAGGGGATGCGCCCCAGCATTTT.

The gene calls are TRBV9 and TRBJ1-6; tentatively, D is TRBD1 (5 bases). V dropped 3 bases and J dropped 5 bases, with 15 bases sitting between them. The germline CDR1 and CDR2 sequences are SGDLS and YYNGEE. The CDR3 totals 16 residues. CDR3 nucleotide sequence: TGTGCCAGCAGCGCCAAATTTGGGGGGGATAATTCACCCCTCCACTTT. It codes for CASSAKFGGDNSPLHF.

V gene TRBV6-2 or TRBV6-3 combines with J gene TRBJ1-3; D not certain. Trimming took off 2 bases at V and 3 bases at J, with 17 bases between the two ends. The CDR3 is made up of 17 amino acids. The germline V gene encodes CDR1 MNHEY and CDR2 SVGEGT. CDR3 sequence reads: CASSYGSTLLSGNTIYF. In DNA form, the CDR3 reads TGTGCCAGCAGTTACGGGTCAACCCTCCTAAGTGGAAACACCATATATTTT.

This clonotype was detected only once. The chain combines TRBV5-1 with TRBJ2-5; 8 bases fit TRBD1. Germline V gives CDR1 SGHRS, CDR2 YFSETQ. The CDR3 runs to 14 residues. The V segment lost 4 bases and the J segment 5 bases; nucleotides outside the gene matches: 7. CDR3 loop: CASSTSGGAETQYF. In nucleotides, the CDR3 is TGCGCCAGCAGCACCTCAGGGGGCGCGGAGACCCAGTACTTC.

This clonotype showed up just a few times. The genes are TRBV11-2 and TRBJ2-2, with TRBD1 matching over 9 bases. From germline, CDR1 is SGHAT and CDR2 FQNNGV. Losses at the gene ends were 5 bases for V and 0 bases for J; bases not matched to a gene: 7. The length of the CDR3 is 17 residues. The CDR3 loop is CASSRDRVNANTGELFF. The CDR3 DNA is TGTGCCAGCAGCCGGGACAGGGTTAACGCGAACACCGGGGAGCTGTTTTTT.

This clonotype appeared a few times. The chain combines TRBV19 with TRBJ1-1; TRBD1 is a possible D gene (6 bases). Trimming shortened V by 1 base and J by 5 bases, and 14 bases separated the two germline ends. The CDR3 extends over 15 amino acids. Per the germline V gene, CDR1 is LNHDA and CDR2 is SQIVND (reference sequence). The CDR3 reads CASSIAFTQGTEAFF. CDR3 coding DNA: TGTGCCAGTAGTATAGCGTTCACCCAGGGGACTGAAGCTTTCTTT.

The gene calls are TRBV29-1 and TRBJ1-1; unclear D gene. The ends were cut back, 4 bases at V and 7 bases at J, with 10 bases in the middle. This CDR3 spans 11 amino acids. CDR1 is SQVTM, CDR2 ANQGSEA, per germline. Here the CDR3 reads CSVAGVREAFF. CDR3 DNA: TGCAGCGTTGCAGGAGTCCGTGAAGCTTTCTTT. Full variable domain (remainder filled in from reference TRBV29-1 and TRBJ1-1): SAVISQKPSRDICQRGTSLTIQCQVDSQVTMMFWYRQQPGQSLTLIATANQGSEATYESGFVIDKFPISRPNLTFSTLTVSNMSPEDSSIYLCSVAGVREAFFGQGTRLTVV.

The chain carries TRBV4-3 and TRBJ1-5; no firm D call. The CDR3 has 15 amino acids. Trimming left V 1 base short and J 1 base short, with 8 bases between. CDR1 and CDR2 (germline): LGHNA, YSLEER. The CDR3 loop is CASSQVVGSNQPQHF. The DNA of the CDR3 is TGCGCCAGCAGCCAAGTAGTGGGGAGCAATCAGCCCCAGCATTTT.

This clonotype was seen more than once but under ten times. The chain couples TRBV20-1 to TRBJ2-7, with 10 bases aligning to TRBD1. The CDR3 loop spans 13 amino acids. Trimming took 4 bases from V and 5 from J; bases not matched to a gene: 5. The germline V gene encodes CDR1 DFQATT and CDR2 SNEGSKA (reference sequence). The CDR3 protein is CSATRDRGHEQYF. For the CDR3, the DNA is TGCAGTGCTACCCGGGACAGGGGCCACGAGCAGTACTTC.